This T cell receptor beta chain was identified in a study of blood T cell repertoires in COVID-19. The CDR3 runs to 18 residues. Germline V gives CDR1 SGHTA, CDR2 FQGNSA. The V and J ends lost 5 bases and 0 bases, in that order; junction bases with no gene match: 11. The method was immunoSEQ multiplex PCR; TCRdb's version includes in-frame clones alone and lacks a portion of them. The profile shows approximately 260,000 clones, roughly 80% of them singletons. The sequence derives from a young man with acute COVID-19. The chain is built from TRBV7-2 and TRBJ2-2, with TRBD1 matching over 8 bases. Sequencing was performed on PBMCs or T cells enriched from blood (not recorded which). CDR3 sequence: CASSRRQGISANTGELFF. The CDR3 nucleotides read TGTGCCAGCAGCCGCCGACAGGGGATCTCCGCGAACACCGGGGAGCTGTTTTTT.